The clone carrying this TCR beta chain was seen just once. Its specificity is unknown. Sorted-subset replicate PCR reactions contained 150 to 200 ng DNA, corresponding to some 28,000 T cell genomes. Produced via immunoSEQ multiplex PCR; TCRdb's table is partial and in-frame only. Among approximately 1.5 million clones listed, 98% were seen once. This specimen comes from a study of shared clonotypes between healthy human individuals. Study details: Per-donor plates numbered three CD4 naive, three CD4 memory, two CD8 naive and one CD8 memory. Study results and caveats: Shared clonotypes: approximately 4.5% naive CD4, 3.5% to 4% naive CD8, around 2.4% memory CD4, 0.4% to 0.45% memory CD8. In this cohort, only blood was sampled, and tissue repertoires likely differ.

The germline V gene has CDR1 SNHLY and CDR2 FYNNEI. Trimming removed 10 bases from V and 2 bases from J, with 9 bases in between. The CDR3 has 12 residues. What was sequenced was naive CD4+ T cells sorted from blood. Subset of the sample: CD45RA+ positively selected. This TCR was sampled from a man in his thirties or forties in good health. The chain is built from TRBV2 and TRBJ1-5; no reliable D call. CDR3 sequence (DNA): TGTGCCACGGGTAGCGGCAATCAGCCCCAGCATTTT. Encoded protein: CATGSGNQPQHF.